Detailed here is one TCR beta chain. The method was immunoSEQ multiplex PCR; TCRdb's version includes in-frame clones alone and lacks a portion of them. The sample records 150,000 or so clones, around 82% being singletons. The data belong to a study of cytotoxic CD8 clonotypes in ibrutinib-treated CLL. V was pared by 5 bases and J by 7 bases, with 14 bases between. CDR1 and CDR2 from the germline V gene are MNHEY and SMNVEV (reference sequence). The length of the CDR3 is 13 residues. The material was PBMCs, obtained after 36 months of ibrutinib treatment. The V call is TRBV27, the J call TRBJ1-2, with D perhaps matching TRBD1 (6 bases). This TCR came from a human donor with chronic lymphocytic leukemia. The CDR3 DNA reads TGTGCCAGCAGTCAACAGGGAACGACTGGCTACACCTTC. Translation: CASSQQGTTGYTF.